One sample yielded the 26 T cell receptor beta chains listed below, sequenced in a study of blood T cell repertoires in COVID-19. Clones were read by immunoSEQ multiplex PCR, and TCRdb kept only the in-frame ones, dropping some. The sample yields about 55,000 clones, around 83% seen once. Material for sequencing was peripheral blood. The source of these receptors is a human donor in a cohort sampled during active COVID-19.

The chain links TRBV2 to TRBJ2-3, with TRBD2 matching 11 bases. This CDR3 is 15 amino acids long. The germline gives CDR1 SNHLY, CDR2 FYNNEI. V gave up 6 bases and J gave up 4 bases; unmatched junction bases: 6. The CDR3 DNA reads as TGTGCCAGCAGACCGGGACTAGCGGACCCAGATACGCAGTATTTT. Its translation is CASRPGLADPDTQYF.

The chain joins TRBV7-3 to TRBJ2-2; D gene unclear. CDR1 and CDR2 from the germline V gene are SGHTA and FQGTGA. Trimming took 2 bases from V and 1 from J, leaving 5 bases between them. The CDR3 has 14 residues. DNA for the CDR3: TGTGCCAGCAGCTTATTACAGAACACCGGGGAGCTGTTTTTT. It encodes CASSLLQNTGELFF.

This clone was seen only once. This chain uses TRBV27 with TRBJ1-5; D is undetermined. V was clipped by 4 bases and J by 6 bases, with 10 bases between them. The germline gives CDR1 MNHEY, CDR2 SMNVEV (reference sequence). The CDR3 length is 13 residues. CDR3 bases: TGTGCCAGCAGTTGGGAGGGCGGTCAGCCCCAGCATTTT. Translating gives CASSWEGGQPQHF.

The chain recombines TRBV23-1 with TRBJ2-2; TRBD2 aligns across 7 bases. TRBV23-1 qualifies as an ORF whose function is uncertain. J gave up 1 base and V 4 bases, and 15 bases lay outside the gene matches. The CDR3 consists of 19 residues. In DNA form, the CDR3 reads TGCGCCAGCAGTCCCCAAGGTTGCAGGGAGGGCCTGAACACCGGGGAGCTGTTTTTT. Its translation is CASSPQGCREGLNTGELFF.

This clone was picked up a small number of times. The rearrangement uses TRBV21-1 and TRBJ1-1. TRBV21-1 is labeled a pseudogene. The CDR3 consists of 14 residues. CDR3 sequence: CASTKAGSHTEAFF. The CDR3 nucleotides read TGTGCCAGCACTAAGGCCGGGAGCCACACTGAAGCTTTCTTT.

The genes are TRBV28 and TRBJ2-7; TRBD1 aligns across 9 bases. This CDR3 has 14 residues. V lost 3 bases and J lost 4; bases outside the gene matches: 4. Germline V gene data show CDR1 as MDHEN and CDR2 as SYDVKM. CDR3 coding DNA: TGTGCCAGCAGTTTGCCCGACAGGGGGTACGAGCAGTACTTC. It is translated as CASSLPDRGYEQYF.

This chain connects TRBV4-1 to TRBJ1-6; 8 bases map to TRBD1. This CDR3 has 18 amino acids. Germline assignment: CDR1 MGHRA and CDR2 YSYEKL. J lost 1 base, V lost 0 bases, and 5 bases had no gene match. The CDR3 nucleotides read TGCGCCAGCAGCCAAGAAGGACAGGGATCGTCCTATAATTCACCCCTCCACTTT. This translates into CASSQEGQGSSYNSPLHF.

V is TRBV18 and J is TRBJ1-1; unclear D gene. The CDR3 totals 15 residues. Germline CDR1 is KGHSH and CDR2 is LQKENI. Trimming pared 0 bases from V and 7 bases from J, leaving 15 bases between. CDR3 residues: CASSPPTRTGIEAFF. CDR3 nucleotides: TGTGCCAGCTCACCACCCACTAGGACGGGGATTGAAGCTTTCTTT.

The chain carries TRBV5-1 and TRBJ1-3; D unclear. V lost 3 bases and J lost 1, with 14 bases in between. This CDR3 is 16 amino acids long. In germline, CDR1 is SGHRS, CDR2 YFSETQ. CDR3 bases: TGCGCCAGCAGCTCACAACCCGGACTTTCTGGAAACACCATATATTTT. This encodes CASSSQPGLSGNTIYF.

The rearrangement joins TRBV7-9 to TRBJ2-7, with 8 bases that match TRBD1. V shed 5 bases and J 6 bases; nucleotides not matched to a gene: 12. The CDR3 is 15 residues long. Germline CDR1 and CDR2: SEHNR and FQNEAQ (reference sequence). CDR3 sequence: CASSRGSTGVPEQYF. The CDR3 nucleotides read TGTGCCAGCAGCAGGGGGTCGACAGGGGTTCCCGAGCAGTACTTC.

This chain connects TRBV9 to TRBJ1-4, with 9 bases that match TRBD1. The CDR3 loop spans 14 amino acids. V shed 3 bases and J 8 bases; nucleotides not matched to a gene: 5. The germline V gene has CDR1 SGDLS and CDR2 YYNGEE. CDR3 sequence (DNA): TGTGCCAGCAGCGCCGGGACAGGGAGGGAAAAACTGTTTTTT. Its protein is CASSAGTGREKLFF. The full variable domain, with the rest looked up from reference TRBV9 and TRBJ1-4, is DSGVTQTPKHLITATGQRVTLRCSPRSGDLSVYWYQQSLDQGLQFLIQYYNGEERAKGNILERFSAQQFPDLHSELNLSSLELGDSALYFCASSAGTGREKLFFGSGTQLSVL.

The chain recombines TRBV10-3 with TRBJ1-1; 8 nucleotides align to TRBD1. Germline trimming cut 0 bases from V and 7 bases from J; bases unmatched to any gene: 7. Germline CDR1 is ENHRY and CDR2 is SYGVKD. The CDR3 is 15 amino acids. The CDR3 nucleotides read TGTGCCATCAGTGAGTCAAACAGGGGGGTCAGTGAAGCTTTCTTT. It specifies CAISESNRGVSEAFF.

This sequence joins TRBV7-9 and TRBJ2-3, with TRBD2 as a possible D gene (5 bases). The CDR3 is made up of 14 amino acids. CDR1 is SEHNR and CDR2 is FQNEAQ in the germline V gene (reference sequence). Deletions cut 7 bases from V and 1 base from J, with 12 bases between. The CDR3 loop reads CASIRTGGTDTQYF. CDR3 nucleotide sequence: TGTGCCAGCATCCGGACTGGCGGCACAGATACGCAGTATTTT.

The rearrangement uses TRBV7-3 and TRBJ2-5; 7 bases map to TRBD2. The CDR3 is 15 residues long. Unmatched junction bases numbered 8, after V lost 2 bases and J lost 5 bases. The germline V gene encodes CDR1 SGHTA and CDR2 FQGTGA. The CDR3, as DNA: TGTGCCAGCAGCTTACGACTAGCATCTTCCGAGACCCAGTACTTC. This sequence encodes CASSLRLASSETQYF.

The CDR3: CAWRPQTHTDTQYF. The CDR3 bases are TGTGCCTGGAGACCCCAAACTCACACAGATACGCAGTATTTT. The chain couples TRBV30 to TRBJ2-3; D call uncertain. V was pared by 3 bases and J by 2 bases, with 12 bases between. Germline V gene lookup returns CDR1 GTSNPN and CDR2 SVGIG (reference sequence). The CDR3 covers 14 residues.

The genes are TRBV7-8 and TRBJ1-2; 8 bases map to TRBD1. V lost 6 bases, J lost 2 bases, and 2 bases stayed unmatched. CDR3 length equals 13 residues. Germline-derived CDR1 and CDR2 are SGHVS and FQNEAQ. In nucleotides, the CDR3 is TGTGCCAGCAGGCGGACAGGGAACTATGGCTACACCTTC. Translation gives CASRRTGNYGYTF. The variable domain in full, with the rest retrieved from reference TRBV7-8 and TRBJ1-2, is GAGVSQSPRYKVAKRGQDVALRCDPISGHVSLFWYQQALGQGPEFLTYFQNEAQLDKSGLPSDRFFAERPEGSVSTLKIQRTQQEDSAVYLCASRRTGNYGYTFGSGTRLTVV.

V and J are TRBV19 and TRBJ2-2, with a weak D call TRBD1 (5 bases). This CDR3 is built from 13 residues. V lost 3 bases and J lost 3, with 5 bases in between. Germline V CDR1 and CDR2: LNHDA, SQIVND (reference sequence). The CDR3 nucleotides read TGTGCCAGTAGTATCAGGGACACCGGGGAGCTGTTTTTT. This encodes CASSIRDTGELFF.

The chain couples TRBV28 to TRBJ1-5, with 7 nucleotides matching TRBD1. This CDR3 contains 17 residues. V gave up 4 bases and J gave up 5 bases; unmatched junction bases: 14. Germline V gene data show CDR1 as MDHEN and CDR2 as SYDVKM. CDR3 residues: CASSSSSRGTVYQPQHF. DNA for the CDR3: TGTGCCAGCAGTTCTTCTTCCCGCGGGACAGTCTATCAGCCCCAGCATTTT.

J is TRBJ1-2 and V is TRBV14; 7 bases are shared with TRBD1. The CDR3 runs 13 residues. V shed 5 bases, J shed 2 bases, and the junction held 2 bases outside the gene matches. The germline gives CDR1 SGHDN, CDR2 FVKESK. As DNA, the CDR3 is TGTGCCAGCAGCGTGGGACAGAACTATGGCTACACCTTC. Its protein is CASSVGQNYGYTF.

The gene calls are TRBV12-5 and TRBJ1-6, with 10 bases aligning to TRBD1. Germline assignment: CDR1 LGHNT and CDR2 FRNRAP. The junction had 10 bases not matched to a gene; V was cut back by 7 bases and J by 10 bases. The CDR3 runs to 15 residues. This CDR3 is CASATPTGGRSPLHF. The CDR3 DNA is TGTGCTAGTGCCACCCCGACAGGGGGCCGATCACCCCTCCACTTT.

The chain has TRBV11-1 and TRBJ2-3, with a tentative D call TRBD1 (6 bases). Germline values: CDR1 SGHAT, CDR2 FQDESV (reference sequence). The V end was cut by 7 bases, the J end by 9 bases, with 11 bases between. The CDR3 covers 11 residues. CDR3 bases: TGTGCCAGCACCTGGGGGCCCACGCAGTATTTT. It yields the protein CASTWGPTQYF.

This chain uses TRBV5-1 with TRBJ2-2; D is undetermined. V was shortened by 0 bases and J by 0 bases, with 6 bases between the two germline ends. This CDR3 contains 15 residues. Looked up from germline, CDR1 is SGHRS and CDR2 is YFSETQ. The CDR3: CASSLGHANTGELFF. For the CDR3, the DNA is TGCGCCAGCAGCTTGGGACACGCGAACACCGGGGAGCTGTTTTTT.

The chain has TRBV28 and TRBJ2-7; 7 bases line up with TRBD1. The CDR3 length is 15 residues. V lost 5 bases and J lost 0; bases outside the gene matches: 7. Per germline, CDR1 MDHEN and CDR2 SYDVKM. CDR3 DNA sequence: TGTGCCAGCAGTCGATTGGGGGACAGCTCCTACGAGCAGTACTTC. Translating it yields CASSRLGDSSYEQYF.

The chain joins TRBV5-1 to TRBJ2-5; weak D call: TRBD1 (5 bases). This CDR3 contains 15 residues. V shed 0 bases and J shed 4 bases, with 13 bases lying between them. Germline CDR1 SGHRS, CDR2 YFSETQ. DNA for the CDR3: TGCGCCAGCAGCTTGGAAGGCAGGGAAGGAGAGACCCAGTACTTC. Its protein is CASSLEGREGETQYF.

The CDR3 protein is CASSLVHLNTEAFF. The CDR3 DNA reads TGTGCCAGCAGCTTGGTACACCTGAACACTGAAGCTTTCTTT. The genes are TRBV7-8 and TRBJ1-1; no reliable D call. The CDR3 has 14 amino acids. The germline V gene encodes CDR1 SGHVS and CDR2 FQNEAQ. V was trimmed by 3 bases and J by 0 bases, leaving 8 bases between them.

The gene calls are TRBV4-2 and TRBJ1-4; D not resolved. V was shortened by 4 bases and J by 8 bases, with 17 bases between the two germline ends. The CDR3 runs to 15 residues. In germline, CDR1 is LGHNA, CDR2 YNFKEQ. CDR3 sequence: CASSLQGQVSEKLFF. As DNA, the CDR3 is TGTGCCAGCAGCCTCCAAGGCCAGGTGAGCGAAAAACTGTTTTTT.